A single sample is the source of the 6 T cell receptor beta chains below, sequenced in a study of T cell responses to AZD1222 COVID-19 vaccine. Clones were read by immunoSEQ multiplex PCR, and TCRdb kept only the in-frame ones, dropping some. The sample records about 19,000 clones, about four fifths being singletons. The sequenced sample was peripheral blood, obtained 28 days after the second AZD1222 dose. Receptor source: an adult who received the AZD1222 COVID-19 vaccine.

The chain employs TRBV30 and TRBJ1-2; D possibly corresponds to TRBD1 (6 bases). With 3 bases removed from V and 0 bases from J, the gap between germline ends came to 11 bases. This CDR3 has 14 residues. From germline, CDR1 is GTSNPN and CDR2 SVGIG (reference sequence). The CDR3 DNA sequence: TGTGCCTGGAGGGGGGACACCACTAACTATGGCTACACCTTC. This translates into CAWRGDTTNYGYTF. Full variable domain (rest looked up from reference TRBV30 and TRBJ1-2): SQTIHQWPATLVQPVGSPLSLECTVEGTSNPNLYWYRQAAGRGLQLLFYSVGIGQISSEVPQNLSASRPQDRQFILSSKKLLLSDSGFYLCAWRGDTTNYGYTFGSGTRLTVV.

The chain is built from TRBV6-5 and TRBJ1-2, with TRBD1 matching over 11 bases. The CDR3 length is 16 residues. J gave up 4 bases and V 0 bases, and 4 bases lay outside the gene matches. Germline V gives CDR1 MNHEY, CDR2 SVGAGI. The CDR3 here is CASSYSRTGGGYGYTF. CDR3 DNA sequence: TGTGCCAGCAGTTACTCACGGACAGGGGGCGGCTATGGCTACACCTTC.

This clone was recorded once. The V and J genes are TRBV3-1 (or the pseudogene TRBV3-2) and TRBJ1-6, with TRBD1 as a possible D gene (5 bases). This CDR3 has 17 amino acids. Germline CDR1 and CDR2: LGHDT and YNNKEL (reference sequence). The V gene lost 0 bases and the J gene lost 7 bases, with 16 bases spanning the gap. CDR3 in DNA: TGTGCCAGCAGCCAAGAGCGGCAGGGAATAGGAAATTCACCCCTCCACTTT. It codes for CASSQERQGIGNSPLHF.

V is TRBV15 and J is TRBJ1-2; tentative D call: TRBD1 (5 bases). This CDR3 spans 14 amino acids. V dropped 1 base and J dropped 5 bases, with 11 bases sitting between them. CDR1 LNHNV and CDR2 YYDKDF come from the germline V gene (reference sequence). The DNA of the CDR3 is TGTGCCACCAGCAGAGCCTCCGGGGGGTATGGCTACACCTTC. Its protein product is CATSRASGGYGYTF.

Regarding this clone: The germline gene is not matched at one end of the junction; a read error may be the cause. CDR3 residues: CASSIEGGIRFNQPQHF. As DNA, the CDR3 is TGTGCCAGTAGTATAGAGGGAGGGATCCGTTTCAATCAGCCTCAGCATTTT. This chain joins TRBV19 and TRBJ1-5; D gene uncertain. CDR3 length equals 17 residues. Germline V gene lookup returns CDR1 LNHDA and CDR2 SQIVND (reference sequence).

CDR3 DNA: TGTGCCATCAGTGAGTCAATAGGGCAGGGGGACAGGACCCAGTACTTC. The encoded protein is CAISESIGQGDRTQYF. V and J are TRBV10-3 and TRBJ2-5; 7 bases fit TRBD1. Germline V CDR1 and CDR2: ENHRY, SYGVKD. The V segment lost 0 bases and the J segment 7 bases; nucleotides outside the gene matches: 11. The CDR3 has 16 residues.